The 23 T cell receptor beta chains given below trace back to one sample, sequenced in a study of vaccination and CD4 T cells after COVID-19. Cultured CD4+ T cells had their DNA profiled by the Oncomine TCR Beta short-read assay. TCRdb recomputed calls from the PCR reads with MiXCR, one row per CDR3 protein. This table has about 20,000 distinct CDR3 sequences, 65% to 80% appearing once. These receptors lack a known antigen. Documented treatment: 10-day PBMC culture with coronavirus spike peptide pools or control peptides (ViraFEST assay). The sequenced sample was CD4+ T cells from blood, cultured in vitro. Receptor source: a human donor who had recovered from COVID-19.

V and J are TRBV15 and TRBJ1-3; D unclear. Deletions cut 1 base from V and 1 base from J, with 11 bases between. In germline, CDR1 is LNHNV, CDR2 YYDKDF (reference sequence). The CDR3 length is 16 residues. The DNA of the CDR3 is TGTGCCACCAGCAGAGGGGGAACAGAGTCTGGAAACACCATATATTTT. Its protein is CATSRGGTESGNTIYF. Complete variable domain (other parts from reference TRBV15 and TRBJ1-3): DAMVIQNPRYQVTQFGKPVTLSCSQTLNHNVMYWYQQKSSQAPKLLFHYYDKDFNNEADTPDNFQSRRPNTSFCFLDIRSPGLGDTAMYLCATSRGGTESGNTIYFGEGSWLTVV.

The gene calls are TRBV5-8 and TRBJ1-2; perhaps TRBD1 as D (5 bases). Germline lookup yields CDR1 SGHTS and CDR2 YDEGEE. This CDR3 spans 12 amino acids. V was pared by 5 bases and J by 7 bases, with 12 bases between. CDR3 sequence: CASRRGLGGYTF. CDR3 nucleotides: TGTGCCAGCAGGAGGGGACTCGGTGGCTACACCTTC.

This clonotype showed up just once. The gene calls are TRBV5-1 and TRBJ1-2; unclear D gene. This CDR3 is 12 amino acids long. Trimming shortened V by 4 bases and J by 5 bases, and 9 bases separated the two germline ends. CDR1 SGHRS and CDR2 YFSETQ come from the germline V gene. CDR3 coding DNA: TGCGCCAGCAGCGTAGAGGGATATGGCTACACCTTC. Amino acid sequence: CASSVEGYGYTF.

Only one count was recorded for this clonotype. V gene TRBV6-2 or TRBV6-3 combines with J gene TRBJ1-2; possible D gene TRBD1, 6 bases. Germline V gene data show CDR1 as MNHEY and CDR2 as SVGEGT. There are 12 residues in the CDR3. The V and J ends lost 6 bases and 7 bases respectively, with 12 bases between them. The CDR3 sequence is CASSSRGGGYTF. The CDR3 coding sequence is TGTGCCAGCAGCTCCAGGGGCGGTGGCTACACCTTC.

J is TRBJ1-2 and V is TRBV5-4; maybe TRBD1 (6 bases). Trimming cost V 0 bases and J 4 bases, with 7 bases left between them. This CDR3 region has 13 residues. The germline V gene encodes CDR1 SGHNT and CDR2 YYREEE (reference sequence). The CDR3 reads CASSLGTAYGYTF. The CDR3 bases are TGTGCCAGCAGCTTGGGGACAGCCTATGGCTACACCTTC.

This clonotype was seen a single time. A read error may account for a junction end that differs from germline. The chain is built from TRBV19 and TRBJ1-5; no definite D call. Germline-derived CDR1 and CDR2 are LNHDA and SQIVND (reference sequence). The CDR3 contains 13 residues. The DNA for the CDR3 is TGTGGCAGTAGTATCGTCTCTAGTCAGCCCCAGCATTTT. It codes for CGSSIVSSQPQHF.

This clonotype was observed a handful of times. This chain links TRBV7-9 with TRBJ2-1, with 11 bases that match TRBD2. V gave up 1 base and J gave up 10 bases; unmatched junction bases: 0. CDR1 SEHNR and CDR2 FQNEAQ come from the germline V gene (reference sequence). This CDR3 has 13 residues. CDR3 nucleotide sequence: TGTGCCAGCAGCTTAGGACTAGCGGGAGAGCAGTTCTTC. Amino acids: CASSLGLAGEQFF.

The chain carries TRBV18 and TRBJ1-5; possible D gene TRBD1, 6 bases. Germline V CDR1 and CDR2: KGHSH, LQKENI. The CDR3 totals 14 residues. The ends were cut back, 6 bases at V and 5 bases at J, with 14 bases in the middle. CDR3 amino acids: CASSLDRLHQPQHF. The DNA of the CDR3 is TGTGCCAGCTCCCTTGACAGGCTCCATCAGCCCCAGCATTTT. Filled out from reference TRBV18 and TRBJ1-5, the complete variable domain reads NAGVMQNPRHLVRRRGQEARLRCSPMKGHSHVYWYRQLPEEGLKFMVYLQKENIIDESGMPKERFSAEFPKEGPSILRIQQVVRGDSAAYFCASSLDRLHQPQHFGDGTRLSIL.

This chain links TRBV7-3 with TRBJ1-2, with D uncertain. The ends were cut back, 3 bases at V and 0 bases at J, with 11 bases in the middle. Germline V lookup: CDR1 SGHTA, CDR2 FQGTGA. CDR3 length: 15 amino acids. In DNA form, the CDR3 reads TGTGCCAGCAGCTTGGTGGCGGGCGCTAACTATGGCTACACCTTC. Protein: CASSLVAGANYGYTF.

This rearrangement joins TRBV2 to TRBJ1-5; possibly TRBD1 for D (5 bases). The V end was cut by 6 bases, the J end by 6 bases, with 9 bases between. Per the germline V gene, CDR1 is SNHLY and CDR2 is FYNNEI. The CDR3 spans 12 residues. CDR3 DNA: TGTGCCAGCAGCAGGGTGGGTCAGCCCCAGCATTTT. Amino acid sequence: CASSRVGQPQHF.

This chain uses TRBV6-2 or TRBV6-3 with TRBJ2-7; 8 bases align to TRBD1. The CDR3 is made up of 15 amino acids. Germline V gene lookup returns CDR1 MNHEY and CDR2 SVGEGT. J gave up 1 base and V 5 bases, and 7 bases lay outside the gene matches. This CDR3 reads CASSDRGGLSYEQYF. DNA of the CDR3: TGTGCCAGCAGTGACAGGGGAGGTTTGTCCTACGAGCAGTACTTC.

This clonotype was recorded a few times. The chain carries TRBV21-1 and TRBJ2-7; the DNA was not compared with TRBD1, the D call given in the table. TRBV21-1 is given as a pseudogene. This CDR3 comprises 14 residues. Here the CDR3 reads CASSYSGTPYEQYF. CDR3 bases: TGTGCCAGCAGCTATTCCGGGACACCCTACGAGCAGTACTTC.

This rearrangement joins TRBV27 to TRBJ1-1, with TRBD1 identical over 10 bases. The CDR3 is 15 amino acids. The germline V gene encodes CDR1 MNHEY and CDR2 SMNVEV (reference sequence). After removal of 5 bases from V and 4 bases from J, the junction contained 7 bases not matched to a gene. The CDR3, as DNA: TGTGCCAGCAGTCCCTACCGGGACAGGGGCACTGAAGCTTTCTTT. As protein: CASSPYRDRGTEAFF.

The V and J genes are TRBV24-1 and TRBJ2-1; 15 nucleotides line up with TRBD2. CDR3 length: 16 amino acids. CDR1 and CDR2 from the germline V gene are KGHDR and SFDVKD. V lost 3 bases and J lost 7; bases outside the gene matches: 3. The CDR3: CATSDQGTSGRNEQFF. DNA of the CDR3: TGTGCCACCAGTGATCAAGGGACTAGCGGGAGGAATGAGCAGTTCTTC.

This chain links TRBV15 with TRBJ1-1, with D possibly TRBD1 on 5 matching bases. There are 15 residues in the CDR3. CDR1 and CDR2 (germline): LNHNV, YYDKDF (reference sequence). V was pared by 0 bases and J by 4 bases, with 12 bases between. The CDR3 is CATSRDSLGRTEAFF. In DNA form, the CDR3 reads TGTGCCACCAGCAGAGATTCCTTGGGGCGCACTGAAGCTTTCTTT. The variable domain in full, with the rest retrieved from reference TRBV15 and TRBJ1-1, is DAMVIQNPRYQVTQFGKPVTLSCSQTLNHNVMYWYQQKSSQAPKLLFHYYDKDFNNEADTPDNFQSRRPNTSFCFLDIRSPGLGDTAMYLCATSRDSLGRTEAFFGQGTRLTVV.

The rearrangement links TRBV6-1 to TRBJ1-5; D unclear. CDR1 is MNHNS, CDR2 SASEGT, per germline. V dropped 8 bases and J dropped 6 bases, with 14 bases sitting between them. CDR3 length: 13 amino acids. CDR3 sequence (DNA): TGTGCCAGCCAGTATGGGGTCACTCAGCCCCAGCATTTT. It specifies CASQYGVTQPQHF.

V is TRBV20-1 and J is TRBJ2-5, with TRBD2 matching over 15 bases. CDR1 and CDR2 (germline): DFQATT, SNEGSKA (reference sequence). The CDR3 spans 16 residues. V was clipped by 6 bases and J by 5 bases; unmatched bases: 10. CDR3 in DNA: TGCAGTGCAGAAGGACTAGCGGGAGGGCGGGGGGAGACCCAGTACTTC. Protein sequence: CSAEGLAGGRGETQYF.

The chain uses TRBV20-1 and TRBJ2-1; 8 bases line up with TRBD2. J gave up 10 bases and V 0 bases, and 11 bases lay outside the gene matches. There are 15 residues in the CDR3. CDR1 DFQATT and CDR2 SNEGSKA come from the germline V gene (reference sequence). Written as DNA, the CDR3 is TGCAGTGCTAGAGATCGGGCGGGGGGCCTTTGGGAGCAGTTCTTC. Its translation: CSARDRAGGLWEQFF.

The chain has TRBV12-3 or TRBV12-4 and TRBJ1-6; the match to TRBD1 covers 9 bases. With V trimmed by 6 bases and J by 9 bases, 9 bases remained unmatched. The CDR3 covers 15 residues. In DNA form, the CDR3 reads TGTGCCAGCAGCCCCTCCCGGGACAGGGCTTCACCCCTCCACTTT. This translates into CASSPSRDRASPLHF.

The chain combines TRBV7-2 with TRBJ2-1; 11 positions match TRBD2. Germline-derived CDR1 and CDR2 are SGHTA and FQGNSA. CDR3 length equals 17 residues. J was trimmed by 4 bases and V by 6 bases; bases with no gene match: 11. In nucleotides, the CDR3 is TGTGCCAGCAGTTATACTAGCGGGAGAGGTAGTTACAATGAGCAGTTCTTC. It yields the protein CASSYTSGRGSYNEQFF.

The V gene is TRBV15, the J gene TRBJ1-5; possible D gene TRBD1, 5 bases. Between the trimmed V and J ends, which lost 3 bases and 1 base, there was a span of 19 bases. The CDR3 loop spans 18 amino acids. The germline V gene has CDR1 LNHNV and CDR2 YYDKDF (reference sequence). CDR3 in DNA: TGTGCCACCAGCAGTGTTACTCTGGGGCTATGGAGCAATCAGCCCCAGCATTTT. It translates to CATSSVTLGLWSNQPQHF.

The chain carries TRBV19 and TRBJ1-6; 7 nucleotides align to TRBD1. J was trimmed by 8 bases and V by 6 bases; bases with no gene match: 10. The CDR3 is made up of 15 amino acids. Germline V gene lookup returns CDR1 LNHDA and CDR2 SQIVND (reference sequence). CDR3 DNA sequence: TGTGCCAGTAGAGCGACAGGGCTTTTGTATTCACCCCTCCACTTT. It codes for CASRATGLLYSPLHF.

This clonotype was counted between two and nine times. The V gene is TRBV7-2, the J gene TRBJ2-7; D gene ambiguous. The CDR3 spans 14 residues. Looked up from germline, CDR1 is SGHTA and CDR2 is FQGNSA. V lost 4 bases and J lost 2, with 12 bases in between. The CDR3 nucleotides read TGTGCCAGCAGCTCTGGACCTTCCCCCTACGAGCAGTACTTC. It yields the protein CASSSGPSPYEQYF.